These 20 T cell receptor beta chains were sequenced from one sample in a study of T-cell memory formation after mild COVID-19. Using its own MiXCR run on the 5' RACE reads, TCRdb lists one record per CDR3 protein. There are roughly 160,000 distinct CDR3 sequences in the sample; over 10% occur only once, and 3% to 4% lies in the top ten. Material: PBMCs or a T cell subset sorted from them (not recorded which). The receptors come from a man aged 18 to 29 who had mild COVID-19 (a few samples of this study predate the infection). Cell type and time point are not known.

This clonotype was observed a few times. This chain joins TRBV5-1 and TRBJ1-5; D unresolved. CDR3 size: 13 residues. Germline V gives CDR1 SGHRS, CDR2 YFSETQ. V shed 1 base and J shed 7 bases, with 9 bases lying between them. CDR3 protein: CASSLSGTQPQHF. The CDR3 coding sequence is TGCGCCAGCAGCTTGTCAGGTACCCAGCCCCAGCATTTT. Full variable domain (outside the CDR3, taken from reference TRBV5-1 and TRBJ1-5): KAGVTQTPRYLIKTRGQQVTLSCSPISGHRSVSWYQQTPGQGLQFLFEYFSETQRNKGNFPGRFSGRQFSNSRSEMNVSTLELGDSALYLCASSLSGTQPQHFGDGTRLSIL.

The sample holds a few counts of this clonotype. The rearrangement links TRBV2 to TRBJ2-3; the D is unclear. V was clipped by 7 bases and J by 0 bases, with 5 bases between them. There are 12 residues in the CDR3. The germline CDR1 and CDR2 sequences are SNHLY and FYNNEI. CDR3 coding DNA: TGTGCCAGCACCGCTAGCACAGATACGCAGTATTTT. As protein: CASTASTDTQYF.

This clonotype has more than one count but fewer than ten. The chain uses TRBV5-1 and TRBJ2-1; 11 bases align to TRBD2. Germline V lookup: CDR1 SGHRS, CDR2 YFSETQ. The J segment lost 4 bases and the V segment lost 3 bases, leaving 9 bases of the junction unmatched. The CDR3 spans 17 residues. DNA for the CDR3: TGCGCCAGCAGCTCTGATAGCGGGGGGGCCTTTTACAATGAGCAGTTCTTC. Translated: CASSSDSGGAFYNEQFF.

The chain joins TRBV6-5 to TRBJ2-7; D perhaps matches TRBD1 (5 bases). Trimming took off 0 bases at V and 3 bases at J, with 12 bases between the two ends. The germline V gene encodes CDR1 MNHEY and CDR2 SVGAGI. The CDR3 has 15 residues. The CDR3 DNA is TGTGCCAGCAGTTACTCGGCAGGGTCGGACTACGAGCAGTACTTC. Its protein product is CASSYSAGSDYEQYF.

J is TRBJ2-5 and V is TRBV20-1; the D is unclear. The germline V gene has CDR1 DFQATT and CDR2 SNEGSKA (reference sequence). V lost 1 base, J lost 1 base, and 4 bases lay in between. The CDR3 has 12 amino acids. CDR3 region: CSARGPQETQYF. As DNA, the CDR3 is TGCAGTGCTAGAGGCCCCCAAGAGACCCAGTACTTC.

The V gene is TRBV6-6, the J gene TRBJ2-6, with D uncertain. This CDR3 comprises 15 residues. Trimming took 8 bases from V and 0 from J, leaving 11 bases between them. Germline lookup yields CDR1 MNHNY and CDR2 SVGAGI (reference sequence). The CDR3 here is CASLDSTSGANVLTF. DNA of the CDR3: TGTGCCAGCTTAGACTCGACCTCTGGGGCCAACGTCCTGACTTTC.

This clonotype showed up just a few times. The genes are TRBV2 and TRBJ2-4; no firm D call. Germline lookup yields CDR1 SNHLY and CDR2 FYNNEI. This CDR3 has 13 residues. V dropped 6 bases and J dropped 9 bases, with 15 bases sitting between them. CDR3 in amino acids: CASRSLMKRIQYF. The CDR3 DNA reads TGTGCCAGCAGGTCGTTAATGAAACGCATTCAGTACTTC.

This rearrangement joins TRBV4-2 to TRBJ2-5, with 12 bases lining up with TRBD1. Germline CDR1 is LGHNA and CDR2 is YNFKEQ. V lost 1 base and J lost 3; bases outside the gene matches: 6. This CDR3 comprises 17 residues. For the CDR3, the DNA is TGTGCCAGCAGCCAAGGGTTCGGGACAGGGGGCGAAGAGACCCAGTACTTC. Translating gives CASSQGFGTGGEETQYF.

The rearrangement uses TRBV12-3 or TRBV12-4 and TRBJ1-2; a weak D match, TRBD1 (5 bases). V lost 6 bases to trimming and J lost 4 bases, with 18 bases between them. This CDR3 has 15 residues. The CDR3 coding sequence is TGTGCCAGCAGCCCGGGGACCCTAAGGGGCTATGGCTACACCTTC. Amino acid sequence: CASSPGTLRGYGYTF.

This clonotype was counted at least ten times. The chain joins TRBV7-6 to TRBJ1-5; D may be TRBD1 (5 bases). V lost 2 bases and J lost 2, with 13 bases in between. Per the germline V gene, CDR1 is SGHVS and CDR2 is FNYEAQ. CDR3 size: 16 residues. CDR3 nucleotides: TGTGCCAGCAGCTTATGGGGGGAAGGAGGCAATCAGCCCCAGCATTTT. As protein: CASSLWGEGGNQPQHF.

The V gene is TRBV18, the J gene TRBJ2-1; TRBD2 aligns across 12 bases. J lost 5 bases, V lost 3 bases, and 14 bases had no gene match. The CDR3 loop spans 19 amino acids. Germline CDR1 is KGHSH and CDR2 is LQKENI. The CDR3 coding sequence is TGTGCCAGCTCACCCCTAGCGGGGGGGCTCCCCCTTACAGACAATGAGCAGTTCTTC. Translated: CASSPLAGGLPLTDNEQFF.

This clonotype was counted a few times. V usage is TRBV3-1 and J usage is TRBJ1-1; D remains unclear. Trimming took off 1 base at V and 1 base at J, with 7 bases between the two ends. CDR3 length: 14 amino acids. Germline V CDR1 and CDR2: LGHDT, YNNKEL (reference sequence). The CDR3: CASSQGAGNTEAFF. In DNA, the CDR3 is TGTGCCAGCAGCCAAGGTGCGGGGAACACTGAAGCTTTCTTT.

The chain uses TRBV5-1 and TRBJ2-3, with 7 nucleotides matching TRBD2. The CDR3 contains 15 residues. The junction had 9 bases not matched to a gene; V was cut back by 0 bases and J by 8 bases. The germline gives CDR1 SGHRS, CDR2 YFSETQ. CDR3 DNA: TGCGCCAGCAGCTTGGGGGCCGGGGGGACGGGTACGCAGTATTTT. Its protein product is CASSLGAGGTGTQYF.

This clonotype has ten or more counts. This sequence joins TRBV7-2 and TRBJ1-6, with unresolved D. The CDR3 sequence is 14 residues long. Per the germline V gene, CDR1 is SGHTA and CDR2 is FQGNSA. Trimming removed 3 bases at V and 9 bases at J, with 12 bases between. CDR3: CASSFQGFFSPLHF. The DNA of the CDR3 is TGTGCCAGCAGCTTTCAAGGGTTCTTTTCACCCCTCCACTTT.

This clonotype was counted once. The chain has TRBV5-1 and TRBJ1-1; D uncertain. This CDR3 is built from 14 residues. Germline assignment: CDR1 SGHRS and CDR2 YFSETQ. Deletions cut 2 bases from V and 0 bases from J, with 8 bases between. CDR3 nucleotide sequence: TGCGCCAGCAGCTTCGAACAGATGAACACTGAAGCTTTCTTT. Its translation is CASSFEQMNTEAFF.

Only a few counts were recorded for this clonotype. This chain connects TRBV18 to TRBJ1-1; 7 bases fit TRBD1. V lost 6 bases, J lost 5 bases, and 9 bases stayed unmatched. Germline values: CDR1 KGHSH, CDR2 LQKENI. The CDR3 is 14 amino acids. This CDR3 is CASSGVRGRTEAFF. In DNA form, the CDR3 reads TGTGCCAGCTCGGGAGTCAGGGGGAGGACTGAAGCTTTCTTT.

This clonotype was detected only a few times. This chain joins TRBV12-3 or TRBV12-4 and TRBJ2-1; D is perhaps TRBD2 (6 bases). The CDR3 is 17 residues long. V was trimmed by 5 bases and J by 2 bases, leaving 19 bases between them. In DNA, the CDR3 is TGTGCCAGCAGTCCAGAGGGGACGTGGGGGGCCTACAATGAGCAGTTCTTC. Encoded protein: CASSPEGTWGAYNEQFF.

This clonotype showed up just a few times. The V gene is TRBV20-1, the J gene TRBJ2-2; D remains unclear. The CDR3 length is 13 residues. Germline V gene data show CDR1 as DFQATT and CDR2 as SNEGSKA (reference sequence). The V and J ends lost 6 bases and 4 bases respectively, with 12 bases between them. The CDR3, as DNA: TGCAGTGCCAGCGCAGCCGGCACCGGGGAGCTGTTTTTT. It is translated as CSASAAGTGELFF.

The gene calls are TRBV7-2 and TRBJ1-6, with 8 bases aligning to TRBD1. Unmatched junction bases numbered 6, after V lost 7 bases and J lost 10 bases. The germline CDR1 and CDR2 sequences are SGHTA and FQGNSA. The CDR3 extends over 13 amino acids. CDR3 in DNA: TGTGCCAGCACCGGACAGGGTAACTCACCCCTCCACTTT. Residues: CASTGQGNSPLHF.

CDR3 bases: TGTGCCAGCAGCTACGACAGGGAGGCCTATGGCTACACCTTC. Protein product: CASSYDREAYGYTF. The chain employs TRBV5-6 and TRBJ1-2; 7 bases line up with TRBD1. The CDR3 covers 14 residues. Germline loops: CDR1 SGHDT, CDR2 YYEEEE. V lost 3 bases and J lost 4; bases outside the gene matches: 6. The variable domain in full, with the rest retrieved from reference TRBV5-6 and TRBJ1-2, is DAGVTQSPTHLIKTRGQQVTLRCSPKSGHDTVSWYQQALGQGPQFIFQYYEEEERQRGNFPDRFSGHQFPNYSSELNVNALLLGDSALYLCASSYDREAYGYTFGSGTRLTVV.